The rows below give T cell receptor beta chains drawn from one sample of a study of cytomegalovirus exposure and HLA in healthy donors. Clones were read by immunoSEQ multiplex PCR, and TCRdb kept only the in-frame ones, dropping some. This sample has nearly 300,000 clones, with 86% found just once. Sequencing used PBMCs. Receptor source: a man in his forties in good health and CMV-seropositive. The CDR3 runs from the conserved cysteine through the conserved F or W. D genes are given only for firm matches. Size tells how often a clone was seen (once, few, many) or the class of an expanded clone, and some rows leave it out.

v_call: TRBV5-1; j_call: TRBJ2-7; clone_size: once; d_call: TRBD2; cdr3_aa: CASSLGGTSGAYEQYF; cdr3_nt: TGCGCCAGCAGCTTGGGGGGGACTAGCGGGGCCTACGAGCAGTACTTC
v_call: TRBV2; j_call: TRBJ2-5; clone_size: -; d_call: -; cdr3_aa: CASSTQETQYF; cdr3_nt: TGTGCCAGCAGTACCCAGGAGACCCAGTACTTC
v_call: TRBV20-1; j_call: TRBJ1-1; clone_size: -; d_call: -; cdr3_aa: CSVDRNTEAFF; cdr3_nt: TGCAGTGTTGACAGGAACACTGAAGCTTTCTTT
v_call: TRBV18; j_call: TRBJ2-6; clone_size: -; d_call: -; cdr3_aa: CASSRDFGRSGANVLTF; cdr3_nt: TGTGCCAGCTCACGTGACTTCGGTAGGTCTGGGGCCAACGTCCTGACTTTC
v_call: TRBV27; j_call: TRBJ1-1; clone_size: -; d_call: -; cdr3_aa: CASSLSNRVYTEAFF; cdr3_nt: TGTGCCAGCAGTTTATCGAACAGGGTGTACACTGAAGCTTTCTTT
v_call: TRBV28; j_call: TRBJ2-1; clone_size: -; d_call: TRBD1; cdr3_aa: CASTWGRTGGFPYNEQFF; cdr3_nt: TGTGCCAGCACCTGGGGCCGGACAGGGGGATTCCCCTACAATGAGCAGTTCTTC
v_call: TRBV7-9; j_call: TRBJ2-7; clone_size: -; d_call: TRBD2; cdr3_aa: CASSLALERETYEQYF; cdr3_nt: TGTGCCAGCAGCTTAGCGCTGGAGCGGGAGACCTACGAGCAGTACTTC
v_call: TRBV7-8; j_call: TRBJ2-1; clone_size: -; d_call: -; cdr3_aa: CASRGRHEQFF; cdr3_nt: TGTGCCAGCAGGGGGAGACATGAGCAGTTCTTC
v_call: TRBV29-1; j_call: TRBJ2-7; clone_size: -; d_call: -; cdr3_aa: CSVEGTVPYEQYF; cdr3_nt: TGCAGCGTTGAAGGGACAGTACCCTACGAGCAGTACTTC
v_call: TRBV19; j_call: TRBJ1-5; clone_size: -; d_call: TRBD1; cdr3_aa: CASSIGQGGQPQHF; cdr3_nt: TGTGCCAGTAGTATCGGACAGGGAGGTCAGCCCCAGCATTTT
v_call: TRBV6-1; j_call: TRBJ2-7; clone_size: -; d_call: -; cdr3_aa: CASTPGADYEQYF; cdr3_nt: TGTGCCAGCACCCCAGGGGCGGACTACGAGCAGTACTTC
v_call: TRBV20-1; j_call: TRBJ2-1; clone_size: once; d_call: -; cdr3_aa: CSATETGQPFF; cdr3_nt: TGCAGTGCTACCGAGACAGGCCAGCCGTTCTTC
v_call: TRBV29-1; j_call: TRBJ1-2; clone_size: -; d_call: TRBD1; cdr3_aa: CSFKRDRDYGYTF; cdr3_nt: TGCAGCTTCAAAAGGGACAGGGACTATGGCTACACCTTC
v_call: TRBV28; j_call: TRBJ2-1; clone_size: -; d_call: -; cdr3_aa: CASSLTVPNEQFF; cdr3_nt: TGTGCCAGCAGTTTGACAGTTCCCAATGAGCAGTTCTTC
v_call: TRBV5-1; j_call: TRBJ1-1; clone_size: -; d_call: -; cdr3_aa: CASSLWGETEAFF; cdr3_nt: TGCGCCAGCAGCTTGTGGGGGGAGACTGAAGCTTTCTTT
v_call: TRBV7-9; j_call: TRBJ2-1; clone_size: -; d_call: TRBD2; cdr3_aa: CASSLGFAGGDNEQFF; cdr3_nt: TGTGCCAGCAGCTTAGGTTTTGCGGGAGGGGACAATGAGCAGTTCTTC
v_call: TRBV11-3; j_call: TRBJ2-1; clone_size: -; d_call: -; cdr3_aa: CASSSYSPRGEQFF; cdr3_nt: TGTGCCAGCAGCTCTTATTCCCCTCGGGGTGAGCAGTTCTTC
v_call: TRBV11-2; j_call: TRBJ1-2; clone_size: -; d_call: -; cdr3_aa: CASSAGFYGYTF; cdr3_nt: TGTGCCAGCAGCGCGGGGTTCTATGGCTACACCTTC
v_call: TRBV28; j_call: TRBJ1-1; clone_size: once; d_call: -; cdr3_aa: CAIRISSEAFF; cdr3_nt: TGTGCCATCCGAATTAGCTCTGAAGCTTTCTTT
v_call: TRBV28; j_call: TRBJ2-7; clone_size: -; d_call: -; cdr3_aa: CASTFNTVYEQYF; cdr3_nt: TGTGCCAGCACCTTTAACACAGTCTACGAGCAGTACTTC
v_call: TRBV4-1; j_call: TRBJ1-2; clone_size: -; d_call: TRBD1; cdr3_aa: CASSATGGQNGYTF; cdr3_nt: TGCGCCAGCAGCGCGACAGGGGGCCAAAATGGCTACACCTTC
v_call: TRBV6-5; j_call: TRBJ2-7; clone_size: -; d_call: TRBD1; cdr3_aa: CASGTGGSEQYF; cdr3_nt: TGTGCCAGTGGGACAGGGGGCTCCGAGCAGTACTTC
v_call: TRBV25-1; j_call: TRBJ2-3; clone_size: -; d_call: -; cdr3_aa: CASSPYTTTDTQYF; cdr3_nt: TGTGCCAGCAGCCCTTATACTACCACAGATACGCAGTATTTT
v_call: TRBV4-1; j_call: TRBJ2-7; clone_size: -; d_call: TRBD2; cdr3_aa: CASSQELALVGYEQYF; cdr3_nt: TGCGCCAGCAGCCAGGAACTAGCGCTTGTAGGCTACGAGCAGTACTTC
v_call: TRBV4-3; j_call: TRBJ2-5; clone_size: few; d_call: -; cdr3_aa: CASSQERVETQYF; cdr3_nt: TGCGCCAGCAGCCAAGAGAGGGTGGAGACCCAGTACTTC
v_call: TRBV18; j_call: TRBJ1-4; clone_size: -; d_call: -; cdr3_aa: CASSLGQGEKLFF; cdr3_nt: TGTGCCAGCTCACTTGGACAAGGCGAAAAACTGTTTTTT
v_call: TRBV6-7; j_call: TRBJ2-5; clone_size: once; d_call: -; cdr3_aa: CASSPTRRLLTQYF; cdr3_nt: TGTGCCAGCAGCCCTACTAGGCGGCTATTGACCCAGTACTTC
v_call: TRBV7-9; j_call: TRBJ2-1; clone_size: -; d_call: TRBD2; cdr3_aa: CASSFSGSSYNEQFF; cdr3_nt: TGTGCCAGCAGCTTTAGCGGGAGCTCCTACAATGAGCAGTTCTTC
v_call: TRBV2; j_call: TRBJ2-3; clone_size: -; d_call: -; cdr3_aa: CASPTSTDTQYF; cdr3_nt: TGTGCCAGCCCGACTAGCACAGATACGCAGTATTTT
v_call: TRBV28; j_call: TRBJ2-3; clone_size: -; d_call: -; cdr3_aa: CASSWASPGDTQYF; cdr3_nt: TGTGCCAGCAGTTGGGCCTCCCCTGGAGATACGCAGTATTTT
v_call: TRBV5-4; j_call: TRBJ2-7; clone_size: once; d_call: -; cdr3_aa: CASSPRTTGYEQYF; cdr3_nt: TGTGCCAGCAGCCCGAGAACCACGGGGTACGAGCAGTACTTC
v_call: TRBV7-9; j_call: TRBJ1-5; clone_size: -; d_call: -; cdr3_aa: CASGPTDDYQPQHF; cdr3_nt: TGTGCCAGCGGACCGACAGACGACTATCAGCCCCAGCATTTT
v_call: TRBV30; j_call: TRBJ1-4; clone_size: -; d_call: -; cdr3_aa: CALGPAGRDEKLFF; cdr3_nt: TGTGCCTTGGGGCCGGCAGGGAGGGATGAAAAACTGTTTTTT
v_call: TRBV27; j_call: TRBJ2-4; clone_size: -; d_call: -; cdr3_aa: CASSLTGLLAKNIQYF; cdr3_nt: TGTGCCAGCAGTTTAACAGGGTTACTAGCCAAAAACATTCAGTACTTC
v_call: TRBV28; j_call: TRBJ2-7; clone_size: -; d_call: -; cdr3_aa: CASSLVAPGEQYF; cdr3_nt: TGTGCCAGCAGTTTAGTAGCCCCCGGCGAGCAGTACTTC
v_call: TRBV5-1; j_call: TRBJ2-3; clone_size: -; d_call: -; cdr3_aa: CASSQGDTDTQYF; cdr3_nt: TGCGCCAGCAGTCAAGGGGACACAGATACGCAGTATTTT
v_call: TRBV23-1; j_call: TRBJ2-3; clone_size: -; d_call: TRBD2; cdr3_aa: CASSPETSGRADTQYF; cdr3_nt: TGCGCCAGCAGTCCGGAGACTAGCGGGAGGGCAGATACGCAGTATTTT
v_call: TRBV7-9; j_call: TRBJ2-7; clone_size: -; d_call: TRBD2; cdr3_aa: CASSLLAGASSYEQYF; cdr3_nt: TGTGCCAGCAGCCTCCTAGCGGGGGCCAGCTCCTACGAGCAGTACTTC
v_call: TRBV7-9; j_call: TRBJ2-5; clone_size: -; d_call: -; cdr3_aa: CASSLSFETQYF; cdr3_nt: TGTGCCAGCAGCTTAAGCTTCGAGACCCAGTACTTC
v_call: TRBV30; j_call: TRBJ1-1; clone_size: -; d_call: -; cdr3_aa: CAWRVDSEAFF; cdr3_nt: TGTGCCTGGAGGGTGGACAGTGAAGCTTTCTTT
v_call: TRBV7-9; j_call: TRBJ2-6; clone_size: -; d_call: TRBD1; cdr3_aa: CASSPRTGGLAGANVRTF; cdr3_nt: TGTGCCAGCAGCCCAAGGACAGGGGGCTTGGCTGGGGCCAACGTCCGGACTTTC
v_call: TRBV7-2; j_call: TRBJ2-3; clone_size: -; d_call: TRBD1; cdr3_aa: CASNAPGQGTDTQYF; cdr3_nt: TGTGCCAGCAACGCTCCGGGACAGGGCACAGATACGCAGTATTTT
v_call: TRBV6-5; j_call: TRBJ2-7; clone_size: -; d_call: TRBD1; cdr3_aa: CASSATQGAEEQYF; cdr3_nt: TGTGCCAGCAGTGCTACCCAGGGGGCTGAGGAGCAGTACTTC
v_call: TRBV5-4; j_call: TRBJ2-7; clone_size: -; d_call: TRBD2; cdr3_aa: CASSFGAGADYEQYF; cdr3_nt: TGTGCCAGCAGCTTCGGGGCGGGAGCGGACTACGAGCAGTACTTC
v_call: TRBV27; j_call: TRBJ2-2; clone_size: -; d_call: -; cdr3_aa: CASSLSLGPGELFF; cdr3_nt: TGTGCCAGCAGTCTCTCACTAGGTCCCGGGGAGCTGTTTTTT
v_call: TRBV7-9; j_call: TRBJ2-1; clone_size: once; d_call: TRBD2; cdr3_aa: CASSAPLADLYNEQFF; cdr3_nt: TGTGCCAGCAGCGCGCCCCTAGCGGACCTGTACAATGAGCAGTTCTTC
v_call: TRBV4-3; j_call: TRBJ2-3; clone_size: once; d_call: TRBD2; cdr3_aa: CASSLGGTRPTDTQYF; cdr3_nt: TGCGCCAGCAGCCTGGGGGGGACCCGACCCACAGATACGCAGTATTTT
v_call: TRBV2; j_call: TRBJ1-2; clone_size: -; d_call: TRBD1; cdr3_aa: CASTRQGWDYGYTF; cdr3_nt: TGTGCCAGCACCCGACAGGGGTGGGACTATGGCTACACCTTC
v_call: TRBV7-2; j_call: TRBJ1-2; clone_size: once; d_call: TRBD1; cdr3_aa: CASSLVSRGSGYTF; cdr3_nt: TGTGCCAGCAGCTTAGTAAGCAGGGGGAGTGGCTACACCTTC
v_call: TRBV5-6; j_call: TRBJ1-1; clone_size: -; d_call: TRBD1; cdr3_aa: CASSVETGSDTEAFF; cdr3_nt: TGTGCCAGCAGCGTAGAGACAGGGTCGGACACTGAAGCTTTCTTT
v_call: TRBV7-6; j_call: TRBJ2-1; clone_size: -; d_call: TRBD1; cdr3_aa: CASSFWGTEYNEQFF; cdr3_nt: TGTGCCAGCAGCTTTTGGGGGACAGAATACAATGAGCAGTTCTTC
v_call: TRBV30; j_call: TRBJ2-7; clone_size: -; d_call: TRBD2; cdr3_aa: CAWSQRELGEQYF; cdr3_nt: TGTGCCTGGAGCCAGCGGGAGCTAGGAGAGCAGTACTTC
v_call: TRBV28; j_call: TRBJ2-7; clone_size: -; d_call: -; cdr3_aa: CASSLFFSAQEQYF; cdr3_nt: TGTGCCAGCAGTTTATTTTTTAGCGCCCAGGAGCAGTACTTC
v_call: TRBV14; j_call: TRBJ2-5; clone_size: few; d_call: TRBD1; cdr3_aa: CASSQWDSVQETQYF; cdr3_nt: TGTGCCAGCAGCCAATGGGACAGCGTCCAAGAGACCCAGTACTTC